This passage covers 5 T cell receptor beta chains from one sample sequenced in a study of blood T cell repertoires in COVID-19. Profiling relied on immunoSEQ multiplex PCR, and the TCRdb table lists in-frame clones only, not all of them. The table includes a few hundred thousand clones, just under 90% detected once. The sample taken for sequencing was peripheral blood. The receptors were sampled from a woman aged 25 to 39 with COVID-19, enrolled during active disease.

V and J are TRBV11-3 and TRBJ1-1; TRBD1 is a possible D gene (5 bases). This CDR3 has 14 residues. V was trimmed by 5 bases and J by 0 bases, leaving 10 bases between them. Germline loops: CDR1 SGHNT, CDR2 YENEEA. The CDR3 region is CASSPGPLNTEAFF. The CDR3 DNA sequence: TGTGCCAGCAGCCCAGGGCCGTTGAACACTGAAGCTTTCTTT.

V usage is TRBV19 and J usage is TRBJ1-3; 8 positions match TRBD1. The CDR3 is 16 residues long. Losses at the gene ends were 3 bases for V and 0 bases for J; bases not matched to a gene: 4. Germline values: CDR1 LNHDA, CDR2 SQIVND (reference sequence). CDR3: CASSMTGEYSGNTIYF. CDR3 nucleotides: TGTGCCAGTAGTATGACAGGGGAATACTCTGGAAACACCATATATTTT.

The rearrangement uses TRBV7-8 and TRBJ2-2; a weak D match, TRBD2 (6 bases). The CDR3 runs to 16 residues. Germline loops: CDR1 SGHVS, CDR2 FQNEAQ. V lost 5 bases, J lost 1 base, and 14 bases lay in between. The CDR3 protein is CASSLRGLQNTGELFF. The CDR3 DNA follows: TGTGCCAGCAGCCTGCGGGGCCTTCAGAACACCGGGGAGCTGTTTTTT.

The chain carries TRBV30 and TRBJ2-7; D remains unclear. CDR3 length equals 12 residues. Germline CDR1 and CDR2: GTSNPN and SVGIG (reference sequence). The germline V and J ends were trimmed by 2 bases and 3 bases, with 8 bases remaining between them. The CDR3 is CAWSLENYEQYF. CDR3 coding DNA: TGTGCCTGGAGTTTGGAGAACTACGAGCAGTACTTC.

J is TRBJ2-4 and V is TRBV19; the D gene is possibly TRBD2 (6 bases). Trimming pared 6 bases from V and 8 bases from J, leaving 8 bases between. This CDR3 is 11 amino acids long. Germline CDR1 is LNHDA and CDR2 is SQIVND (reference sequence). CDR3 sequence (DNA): TGTGCCAGTAGGGCGGGGTACATTCAGTACTTC. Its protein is CASRAGYIQYF.